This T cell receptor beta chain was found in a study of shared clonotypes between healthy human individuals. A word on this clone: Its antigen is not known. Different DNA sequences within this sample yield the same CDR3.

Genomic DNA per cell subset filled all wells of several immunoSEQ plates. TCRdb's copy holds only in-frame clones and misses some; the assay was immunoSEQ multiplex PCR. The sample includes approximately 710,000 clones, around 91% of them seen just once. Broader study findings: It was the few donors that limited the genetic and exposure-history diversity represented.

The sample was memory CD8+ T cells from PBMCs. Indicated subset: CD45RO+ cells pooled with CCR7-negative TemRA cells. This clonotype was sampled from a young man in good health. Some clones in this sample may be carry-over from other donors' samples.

CDR3 loop: CASSEFSTDTQYF. In DNA form, the CDR3 reads TGTGCCAGCAGTGAATTCTCCACGGATACGCAGTATTTT. The rearrangement uses TRBV25-1 and TRBJ2-3; D is unresolved. The CDR3 extends over 13 amino acids. In germline, CDR1 is MGHDK, CDR2 SYGVNS. Trimming pared 1 base from V and 6 bases from J, leaving 8 bases between.